This TCR beta chain was profiled in a study of human T cells and chemical hapten exposure. TCRdb fed the RACE reads into MiXCR, producing one record per CDR3 protein. The sample includes approximately 340,000 distinct CDR3 sequences, roughly 6.9% of them seen just once. The germline V gene encodes CDR1 SEHNR and CDR2 FQNEAQ (reference sequence). The CDR3 runs 13 residues. Unmatched junction bases numbered 5, after V lost 5 bases and J lost 7 bases. A few counts support this clonotype. Time point in this sample: patch test 1, 2 weeks after DPC sensitization. The treatment is: therapeutic diphenylcyclopropenone sensitization with weekly scalp DPC.

The clonotype was recovered from a woman between 18 and 29 years old with alopecia areata. Some clones in this sample may be carry-over from other donors' samples. The chain recombines TRBV7-9 with TRBJ1-5; 7 bases are a match to TRBD1. The input for sequencing was whole blood, taken in connection with sensitization to the hapten diphenylcyclopropenone (DPC). CDR3 sequence reads: CASSPGTVQPQHF. CDR3 coding DNA: TGTGCCAGCAGCCCAGGGACAGTCCAGCCCCAGCATTTT.